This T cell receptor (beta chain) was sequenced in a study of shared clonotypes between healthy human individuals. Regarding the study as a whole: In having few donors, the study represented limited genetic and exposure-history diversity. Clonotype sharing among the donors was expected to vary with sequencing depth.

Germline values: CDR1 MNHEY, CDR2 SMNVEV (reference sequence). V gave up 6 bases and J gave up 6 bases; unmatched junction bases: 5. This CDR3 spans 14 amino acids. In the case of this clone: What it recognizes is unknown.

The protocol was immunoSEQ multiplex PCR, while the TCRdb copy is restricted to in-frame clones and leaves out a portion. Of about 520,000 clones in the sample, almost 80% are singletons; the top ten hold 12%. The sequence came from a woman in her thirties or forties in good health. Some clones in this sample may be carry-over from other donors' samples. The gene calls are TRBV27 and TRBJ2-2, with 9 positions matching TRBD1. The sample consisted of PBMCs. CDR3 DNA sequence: TGTGCCAGCAGACAGGGGGCGGTTCCCGGGGAGCTGTTTTTT. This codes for CASRQGAVPGELFF.